The 12 T cell receptor beta chains listed next were all sequenced from one sample in a study of Graves' ophthalmopathy and Graves' hyperthyroidism. Amplification of TCR beta CDR3 regions used RNA transcripts. Following a first-round RT-PCR that used HTBI primers, a second-round multiplex PCR was carried out. One entry per CDR3 protein results from TCRdb running MiXCR on the multiplex PCR reads. The table lists around 1,000,000 distinct CDR3 sequences, about 38% of them singletons. The material sequenced was peripheral blood or thyroid tissue (not recorded which). The receptors were gathered from an adult man with Graves' hyperthyroidism.

The sample holds one count of this clonotype. The rearrangement uses TRBV5-1 and TRBJ1-5; maybe TRBD1 (5 bases). In germline, CDR1 is SGHRS, CDR2 YFSETQ. This CDR3 is built from 14 residues. The ends were cut back, 4 bases at V and 3 bases at J, with 11 bases in the middle. CDR3 DNA sequence: TGCGCCAGCAGCCCAGGGCGGGCCAATCAGCCCCAGCATTTT. Amino acid sequence: CASSPGRANQPQHF.

This clonotype was recorded at least ten times. V gene TRBV20-1 combines with J gene TRBJ2-7; possibly TRBD2 for D (5 bases). This CDR3 spans 13 amino acids. Trimming removed 4 bases at V and 6 bases at J, with 16 bases between. Germline V gene sequence: CDR1 DFQATT, CDR2 SNEGSKA (reference sequence). In DNA form, the CDR3 reads TGCAGTGCTATTGTTGCGGACTCTCCCGAGCAGTACTTC. This gives the protein CSAIVADSPEQYF.

There are many counts of this clonotype. This chain connects TRBV10-3 to TRBJ2-2; perhaps TRBD1 as D (5 bases). V lost 5 bases to trimming and J lost 6 bases, with 16 bases between them. This CDR3 comprises 15 residues. CDR1 is ENHRY and CDR2 is SYGVKD in the germline V gene. CDR3 nucleotide sequence: TGTGCCATCAGTCCCCACAGGAGTTTGTCCGGGGAGCTGTTTTTT. Residues: CAISPHRSLSGELFF.

In this sample, this clonotype turned up a few times. The chain uses TRBV12-3 or TRBV12-4 and TRBJ1-6, with 11 bases lining up with TRBD1. The CDR3 loop spans 18 amino acids. V shed 1 base, J shed 3 bases, and the junction held 5 bases outside the gene matches. The CDR3 loop is CASSLVRGTGGYNSPLHF. The CDR3 nucleotides read TGTGCCAGCAGTTTAGTAAGGGGGACAGGGGGCTATAATTCACCCCTCCACTTT.

The table lists this clonotype with many counts. V is TRBV10-3 and J is TRBJ2-7; 10 nucleotides line up with TRBD2. The CDR3 runs to 16 residues. Trimming at V came to 3 bases and at J to 6 bases, leaving 11 bases not matched to a gene. Germline V CDR1 and CDR2: ENHRY, SYGVKD. The chain's CDR3 is CAISDLSGRAQGEQYF. The CDR3 DNA reads as TGTGCCATCAGTGATTTGAGCGGGAGGGCCCAGGGCGAGCAGTACTTC.

This clonotype was counted many times. The chain uses TRBV7-8 and TRBJ1-3; TRBD1 is a possible D gene (5 bases). The length of the CDR3 is 14 residues. Germline V gene lookup returns CDR1 SGHVS and CDR2 FQNEAQ. V was cut by 4 bases and J by 3 bases, with 10 bases left in between. The CDR3 here is CASSSGQGGNTIYF. The DNA for the CDR3 is TGTGCCAGCAGCTCCGGCCAGGGTGGAAACACCATATATTTT.

This clonotype showed up many times. This rearrangement joins TRBV25-1 to TRBJ2-7; no definite D call. The CDR3 totals 13 residues. V was trimmed by 8 bases and J by 3 bases, leaving 14 bases between them. Germline V CDR1 and CDR2: MGHDK, SYGVNS. CDR3 region: CASSGPMGYEQYF. The CDR3 DNA reads as TGTGCCAGCTCTGGACCAATGGGCTACGAGCAGTACTTC.

This clonotype was found a few times. The chain employs TRBV15 and TRBJ2-3; a weak D match, TRBD1 (5 bases). CDR1 LNHNV and CDR2 YYDKDF come from the germline V gene (reference sequence). This CDR3 has 13 amino acids. The V and J ends lost 0 bases and 4 bases respectively, with 5 bases between them. CDR3 DNA sequence: TGTGCCACCAGCAGAGAGGGGCCAGATACGCAGTATTTT. Translating it yields CATSREGPDTQYF. The full variable domain, with the rest looked up from reference TRBV15 and TRBJ2-3, is DAMVIQNPRYQVTQFGKPVTLSCSQTLNHNVMYWYQQKSSQAPKLLFHYYDKDFNNEADTPDNFQSRRPNTSFCFLDIRSPGLGDTAMYLCATSREGPDTQYFGPGTRLTVL.

The rearrangement uses TRBV20-1 and TRBJ1-5; TRBD1 matches 9 bases. V lost 6 bases to trimming and J lost 5 bases; unmatched junction nucleotides: 17. The CDR3 has 17 amino acids. Germline CDR1 is DFQATT and CDR2 is SNEGSKA (reference sequence). The CDR3 coding sequence is TGCAGTGCCCTGGGGACAGGGTTTTTCCTATTTGATCAGCCCCAGCATTTT. It encodes CSALGTGFFLFDQPQHF.

This clonotype was counted ten times or more. The genes are TRBV12-3 or TRBV12-4 and TRBJ2-5; D possibly uses TRBD1 or TRBD2 (7 bases each). V gave up 5 bases and J gave up 5 bases, with 18 bases separating them. The CDR3 extends over 15 amino acids. The CDR3 reads CASSVQGGVGETQYF. The CDR3 bases are TGTGCCAGCAGTGTTCAGGGGGGGGTTGGGGAGACCCAGTACTTC.

The chain links TRBV20-1 to TRBJ1-1; TRBD1 might be the D (5 bases). V shed 3 bases and J shed 0 bases, with 14 bases lying between them. This CDR3 is built from 15 residues. In germline, CDR1 is DFQATT, CDR2 SNEGSKA (reference sequence). The CDR3 region is CSASNGRTLNTEAFF. DNA for the CDR3: TGCAGTGCTAGTAACGGCAGGACACTGAACACTGAAGCTTTCTTT.

The CDR3 region is CASAKWEGVDPQHF. The CDR3, as DNA: TGTGCCAGCGCGAAATGGGAGGGCGTTGATCCCCAGCATTTT. The chain joins TRBV7-2 to TRBJ1-5, with no clear D. V was trimmed by 8 bases and J by 10 bases, leaving 21 bases between them. CDR1 is SGHTA, CDR2 FQGNSA, per germline. The CDR3 consists of 14 residues. Combining the CDR3 with reference TRBV7-2 and TRBJ1-5 gives the whole variable domain GAGVSQSPSNKVTEKGKDVELRCDPISGHTALYWYRQSLGQGLEFLIYFQGNSAPDKSGLPSDRFSAERTGGSVSTLTIQRTQQEDSAVYLCASAKWEGVDPQHFGDGTRLSIL.